This T cell receptor beta chain was profiled in a study of blood T cell repertoires in COVID-19. Clones were sequenced by immunoSEQ multiplex PCR, and TCRdb holds only the in-frame ones, with some missing. The profile covers about 47,000 clones, with approximately 71% appearing a single time and roughly 5.8% taken by the ten largest. The CDR3 loop spans 14 amino acids. The germline CDR1 and CDR2 sequences are GTSNPN and SVGIG (reference sequence). Germline trimming cut 2 bases from V and 10 bases from J; bases unmatched to any gene: 5. The material sequenced was peripheral blood. The rearrangement joins TRBV30 to TRBJ2-1; 13 nucleotides agree with TRBD2. This receptor was identified in a man older than 75 with acute or convalescent COVID-19. The CDR3 bases are TGTGCCTGGAGTACTAGCGGGGGGGCTCGGGAGCAGTTCTTC. Its translation is CAWSTSGGAREQFF.